The 18 T cell receptor beta chains listed next were all sequenced from one sample in a study of cytomegalovirus exposure and HLA in healthy donors. 60 Vbeta and 13 Jbeta primers were used in PCR. The table came from immunoSEQ multiplex PCR; TCRdb's copy has only in-frame clones and leaves some out. The sample holds 100,000 to 150,000 clones, around 80% seen once. The sequencing input was PBMCs. The receptors originated from a man younger than 40 in good health and CMV-seropositive.

This chain connects TRBV16 to TRBJ2-7, with 10 bases fitting TRBD1. Germline CDR1 reads KGHSY; CDR2 reads FQNENV. The length of the CDR3 is 17 residues. V dropped 3 bases and J dropped 8; count of bases not matched to a gene: 16. The CDR3 DNA sequence: TGTGCCAGCAGCCAGGATCTGAGCTGGGACAGGGGTTTTAAGCAGTACTTC. Translated, it gives CASSQDLSWDRGFKQYF.

The J gene is TRBJ1-5, the V gene TRBV6-5; D is possibly TRBD1 (5 bases). V was cut by 0 bases and J by 3 bases, with 9 bases left in between. The CDR3 consists of 15 residues. Germline loops: CDR1 MNHEY, CDR2 SVGAGI. This chain's CDR3 is CASSYSSGSNQPQHF. DNA of the CDR3: TGTGCCAGCAGTTACTCGTCAGGGTCCAATCAGCCCCAGCATTTT.

The chain links TRBV9 to TRBJ2-1, with 8 positions matching TRBD2. CDR3 length: 15 amino acids. V dropped 2 bases and J dropped 1; count of bases not matched to a gene: 2. Germline CDR1 and CDR2: SGDLS and YYNGEE. CDR3 bases: TGTGCCAGCAGCGTGTTAGCGGGATCCTACAATGAGCAGTTCTTC. Translating gives CASSVLAGSYNEQFF.

The chain combines TRBV28 with TRBJ2-5; TRBD2 is a possible D gene (8 bases). This CDR3 is built from 15 residues. The germline V and J ends were trimmed by 7 bases and 1 base, with 16 bases remaining between them. Germline V lookup: CDR1 MDHEN, CDR2 SYDVKM. CDR3 region: CASKGATSGQETQYF. DNA of the CDR3: TGTGCCAGCAAGGGGGCTACTAGCGGCCAAGAGACCCAGTACTTC. The whole variable domain, filled in from reference TRBV28 and TRBJ2-5, reads DVKVTQSSRYLVKRTGEKVFLECVQDMDHENMFWYRQDPGLGLRLIYFSYDVKMKEKGDIPEGYSVSREKKERFSLILESASTNQTSMYLCASKGATSGQETQYFGPGTRLLVL.

V and J are TRBV7-2 and TRBJ1-1; D uncertain. The germline V and J ends were trimmed by 3 bases and 0 bases, with 14 bases remaining between them. Germline V gene data show CDR1 as SGHTA and CDR2 as FQGNSA. The CDR3 consists of 16 residues. CDR3: CASSFRVGYMNTEAFF. CDR3 sequence (DNA): TGTGCCAGCAGCTTCCGGGTCGGGTACATGAACACTGAAGCTTTCTTT.

The rearrangement joins TRBV27 to TRBJ2-1; 8 positions match TRBD1. The germline gives CDR1 MNHEY, CDR2 SMNVEV (reference sequence). Trimming took 0 bases from V and 6 from J; bases not matched to a gene: 1. This CDR3 spans 14 amino acids. The CDR3 sequence is CASSLSGQGNEQFF. CDR3 nucleotide sequence: TGTGCCAGCAGTTTATCCGGACAGGGCAATGAGCAGTTCTTC.

In this sample, this clone turned up a few times. This sequence joins TRBV6-5 and TRBJ1-3; tentative D call: TRBD1 (5 bases). Germline V gene lookup returns CDR1 MNHEY and CDR2 SVGAGI. The CDR3 runs to 15 residues. V was shortened by 4 bases and J by 3 bases, with 13 bases between the two germline ends. CDR3 loop: CASSFTGGGGNTIYF. For the CDR3, the DNA is TGTGCCAGCAGTTTCACCGGGGGAGGTGGAAACACCATATATTTT.

This clone has only a few counts. This chain links TRBV6-5 with TRBJ2-7; 12 bases are shared with TRBD2. The CDR3 extends over 15 amino acids. V was pared by 5 bases and J by 2 bases, with 4 bases of the junction left unmatched. Germline CDR1 reads MNHEY; CDR2 reads SVGAGI. The CDR3 bases are TGTGCCAGCAGTATACTAGCGGGAGGCCCCTACGAGCAGTACTTC. As protein: CASSILAGGPYEQYF.

The chain uses TRBV6-6 and TRBJ2-1; D is ambiguous. The CDR3 has 15 residues. Trimming stripped 7 bases from V and 9 bases from J, with 22 bases between. The germline V gene has CDR1 MNHNY and CDR2 SVGAGI (reference sequence). CDR3 bases: TGTGCCAGCACCCCTATCGGCGGATCCCACTCTGAGCAGTTCTTC. Its translation is CASTPIGGSHSEQFF.

The chain joins TRBV9 to TRBJ2-1; D is perhaps TRBD2 (5 bases). CDR1 and CDR2 (germline): SGDLS, YYNGEE. The CDR3 covers 15 residues. Trimming removed 3 bases from V and 0 bases from J, with 10 bases in between. The CDR3 DNA reads as TGTGCCAGCAGCGCTTGGGAGAGCTCCTACAATGAGCAGTTCTTC. This encodes CASSAWESSYNEQFF.

This chain links TRBV6-1 with TRBJ2-7; 12 bases fit TRBD2. Germline CDR1 MNHNS, CDR2 SASEGT. The CDR3 contains 15 residues. The junction had 6 bases not matched to a gene; V was cut back by 6 bases and J by 3 bases. CDR3: CASSQTSGSHYEQYF. Written as DNA, the CDR3 is TGTGCCAGCAGCCAGACTAGCGGGAGCCACTACGAGCAGTACTTC.

V is TRBV2 and J is TRBJ2-5; the D gene is possibly TRBD1 (5 bases). This CDR3 contains 13 residues. Trimming left V 6 bases short and J 5 bases short, with 13 bases between. Germline V lookup: CDR1 SNHLY, CDR2 FYNNEI. Here the CDR3 reads CASSQGRSETQYF. Here the CDR3 DNA reads TGTGCCAGCAGCCAGGGCCGTAGTGAGACCCAGTACTTC.

The V call is TRBV4-3, the J call TRBJ2-7; D is perhaps TRBD1 (5 bases). V shed 4 bases and J shed 2 bases, with 12 bases lying between them. The CDR3 is 14 residues long. CDR1 is LGHNA and CDR2 is YSLEER in the germline V gene. CDR3 DNA: TGCGCCAGCAGCCCGAGTCAGGGCCCCTACGAGCAGTACTTC. Encoded protein: CASSPSQGPYEQYF.

V and J are TRBV18 and TRBJ1-5, with D uncertain. The V and J ends lost 1 base and 5 bases respectively, with 6 bases between them. This CDR3 contains 13 residues. The germline V gene has CDR1 KGHSH and CDR2 LQKENI. The CDR3 protein is CASSPLGDQPQHF. The DNA of the CDR3 is TGTGCCAGCTCACCACTAGGAGATCAGCCCCAGCATTTT.

The chain is built from TRBV5-1 and TRBJ1-4; 7 nucleotides agree with TRBD1. From germline, CDR1 is SGHRS and CDR2 YFSETQ. The CDR3 has 16 amino acids. Trimming cost V 4 bases and J 0 bases; bases outside gene matches: 6. The CDR3 is CASSPGQRATNEKLFF. The CDR3 DNA sequence: TGCGCCAGCAGCCCGGGACAGCGAGCAACTAATGAAAAACTGTTTTTT.

In its sample, this clone was seen a few times. The chain couples TRBV7-3 to TRBJ2-2; a possible D gene is TRBD1 (7 bases). Trimming cost V 0 bases and J 3 bases, with 11 bases left between them. The CDR3 contains 16 residues. Looked up from germline, CDR1 is SGHTA and CDR2 is FQGTGA. The chain's CDR3 is CASSLTPRGDTGELFF. The CDR3 nucleotides are TGTGCCAGCAGCTTAACCCCCAGGGGGGACACCGGGGAGCTGTTTTTT. The full variable domain, in which reference TRBV7-3 and TRBJ2-2 provide the parts outside the CDR3, is GAGVSQTPSNKVTEKGKYVELRCDPISGHTALYWYRQSLGQGPEFLIYFQGTGAADDSGLPNDRFFAVRPEGSVSTLKIQRTERGDSAVYLCASSLTPRGDTGELFFGEGSRLTVL.

This clone was detected only once. The chain recombines TRBV5-6 with TRBJ2-3; 8 bases are a match to TRBD1. The J segment lost 0 bases and the V segment lost 0 bases, leaving 0 bases of the junction unmatched. The CDR3 runs 15 residues. CDR1 SGHDT and CDR2 YYEEEE come from the germline V gene. The CDR3 nucleotides are TGTGCCAGCAGCTTGGGACAGGGGAGCACAGATACGCAGTATTTT. It encodes CASSLGQGSTDTQYF.

This clone was counted a few times. The chain carries TRBV5-1 and TRBJ2-7; a possible D gene is TRBD1 (7 bases). V lost 0 bases and J lost 1, with 11 bases in between. CDR1 and CDR2 from the germline V gene are SGHRS and YFSETQ. The CDR3 spans 15 residues. The CDR3 here is CASSLVPGGSYEQYF. CDR3 DNA: TGCGCCAGCAGCTTGGTGCCAGGGGGGTCCTACGAGCAGTACTTC.